Each of the 23 T cell receptor beta chains below was sequenced from the same sample in a study of T-cell reconstitution after alpha-beta-depleted transplantation in children. Unique molecular identifiers were incorporated when the TCRbeta library was constructed. Each CDR3 protein gets one entry after TCRdb re-called the PCR reads with MiXCR. Of 190,000 or so distinct CDR3 sequences listed, around 5.9% are singletons. The specimen comprised PBMCs, sampled before TCRalphabeta/CD19-depleted stem cell transplant. Receptors originate from a girl less than two years old with combined immunodeficiency, due to receive a stem cell transplant.

This clonotype was counted between two and nine times. The gene calls are TRBV19 and TRBJ1-2; D ambiguous. The V end was cut by 8 bases, the J end by 4 bases, with 11 bases between. Germline loops: CDR1 LNHDA, CDR2 SQIVND (reference sequence). This CDR3 contains 12 residues. The CDR3 sequence is CASSLLPYGYTF. CDR3 coding DNA: TGTGCCAGTTCTCTACTACCCTATGGCTACACCTTC.

This clonotype was detected ten times or more. The rearrangement links TRBV20-1 to TRBJ1-2; D not resolved. The CDR3 spans 12 residues. The germline V and J ends were trimmed by 6 bases and 1 base, with 9 bases remaining between them. Germline V gene sequence: CDR1 DFQATT, CDR2 SNEGSKA (reference sequence). The CDR3 region has the DNA TGCAGTGCAGAGGGTGGTAACTATGGCTACACCTTC. Translated, it gives CSAEGGNYGYTF.

This clonotype was found many times. The rearrangement links TRBV9 to TRBJ1-4; 7 bases fit TRBD1. V lost 3 bases and J lost 5; bases outside the gene matches: 13. This CDR3 is built from 17 residues. Germline CDR1 reads SGDLS; CDR2 reads YYNGEE. The CDR3 nucleotides read TGTGCCAGCAGCGGAAACAGGGGAATCACACCCAATGAAAAACTGTTTTTT. It codes for CASSGNRGITPNEKLFF. Full variable domain (remainder filled in from reference TRBV9 and TRBJ1-4): DSGVTQTPKHLITATGQRVTLRCSPRSGDLSVYWYQQSLDQGLQFLIQYYNGEERAKGNILERFSAQQFPDLHSELNLSSLELGDSALYFCASSGNRGITPNEKLFFGSGTQLSVL.

This clonotype was counted ten times or more. This sequence joins TRBV11-3 and TRBJ2-1; D might be TRBD1 (7 bases). The CDR3 runs to 14 residues. With 8 bases removed from V and 8 bases from J, the gap between germline ends came to 19 bases. CDR1 and CDR2 from the germline V gene are SGHNT and YENEEA. CDR3 loop: CASGSRGAVDEQFF. In nucleotides, the CDR3 is TGTGCCAGCGGGAGCAGGGGGGCCGTCGATGAGCAGTTCTTC.

There are a few counts of this clonotype. V gene TRBV2 combines with J gene TRBJ1-2, with D uncertain. The CDR3 covers 13 residues. V was cut by 6 bases and J by 0 bases, with 8 bases left in between. Germline V gene data show CDR1 as SNHLY and CDR2 as FYNNEI. CDR3: CASRWTANYGYTF. The CDR3 nucleotides read TGTGCCAGCAGATGGACCGCTAACTATGGCTACACCTTC.

In this sample, this clonotype turned up many times. The rearrangement uses TRBV20-1 and TRBJ1-2, with D unresolved. The V and J ends lost 4 bases and 3 bases respectively, with 12 bases between them. Looked up from germline, CDR1 is DFQATT and CDR2 is SNEGSKA (reference sequence). The CDR3 has 13 amino acids. CDR3 DNA: TGCAGTGCTATTTGGAGAATCGACTATGGCTACACCTTC. This encodes CSAIWRIDYGYTF.

This clonotype was observed at least ten times. The V and J genes are TRBV20-1 and TRBJ2-1; weak D call: TRBD2 (5 bases). From germline, CDR1 is DFQATT and CDR2 SNEGSKA (reference sequence). V lost 3 bases and J 6 bases, leaving 21 bases between the germline ends. This CDR3 contains 16 residues. CDR3 amino acids: CSASAFVTTAPNEQFF. In nucleotides, the CDR3 is TGCAGTGCTAGTGCCTTTGTGACTACCGCCCCCAATGAGCAGTTCTTC.

The chain carries TRBV7-9 and TRBJ2-7; possibly TRBD1 for D (5 bases). CDR3 length equals 14 residues. Trimming pared 4 bases from V and 2 bases from J, leaving 12 bases between. Germline V gives CDR1 SEHNR, CDR2 FQNEAQ (reference sequence). The CDR3 region is CASSSQGIPYEQYF. DNA of the CDR3: TGTGCCAGCAGCTCCCAGGGAATTCCCTACGAGCAGTACTTC.

This clonotype was picked up many times. The chain employs TRBV4-3 and TRBJ2-1, with unresolved D. Germline loops: CDR1 LGHNA, CDR2 YSLEER. CDR3 length: 17 residues. Trimming cost V 0 bases and J 0 bases, with 12 bases left between them. The CDR3 DNA is TGCGCCAGCAGCCAAGAACCCCTACCGAGCTCCTACAATGAGCAGTTCTTC. This translates into CASSQEPLPSSYNEQFF.

This clonotype was counted only a few times. The rearrangement joins TRBV20-1 to TRBJ2-1; 7 bases fit TRBD2. This CDR3 spans 15 amino acids. The trim removed 6 bases at V and 0 bases at J, leaving 8 bases unmatched. Germline V gives CDR1 DFQATT, CDR2 SNEGSKA (reference sequence). The CDR3 nucleotides read TGCAGTGCCCTGTCGAGCGGGGCCTCCTACAATGAGCAGTTCTTC. It translates to CSALSSGASYNEQFF.

This clonotype showed up many times. The V gene is TRBV10-3, the J gene TRBJ2-1; 11 nucleotides agree with TRBD2. Trimming cost V 6 bases and J 4 bases; bases outside gene matches: 2. The CDR3 runs to 14 residues. In germline, CDR1 is ENHRY, CDR2 SYGVKD. The CDR3 loop reads CAIRGLAEYNEQFF. The CDR3, as DNA: TGTGCCATCAGGGGACTAGCGGAGTACAATGAGCAGTTCTTC.

This clonotype has a count of ten or more. V and J are TRBV28 and TRBJ2-7; no clear D gene. The germline V gene encodes CDR1 MDHEN and CDR2 SYDVKM. The V end lost 8 bases, the J end lost 2 bases, and 10 bases lay between the germline ends. The CDR3 loop spans 12 amino acids. The CDR3 loop reads CASRLDAYEQYF. The CDR3 bases are TGTGCCAGCCGTCTGGATGCCTACGAGCAGTACTTC.

Concerning this clonotype itself: This may arise from a read error, as a much more abundant clone is one base away. The V and J genes are TRBV18 and TRBJ1-1; D not resolved. Germline CDR1 is KGHSH and CDR2 is LQKENI. The CDR3 runs 12 residues. Deletions cut 1 base from V and 1 base from J, with 1 base between. CDR3 sequence: CASSPQNTEAFF. As DNA, the CDR3 is TGTGCCAGCTCACCACAGAACACTGAAGCTTTCTTT.

There are many counts of this clonotype. This rearrangement joins TRBV27 to TRBJ1-1, with TRBD1 matching 7 bases. The CDR3 totals 14 residues. V trimming: 4 bases; J trimming: 5 bases; junction bases outside the gene matches: 7. The germline V gene has CDR1 MNHEY and CDR2 SMNVEV (reference sequence). The CDR3 spells CASSSKTGRTEAFF. The CDR3 region has the DNA TGTGCCAGCAGTTCCAAGACAGGGCGGACTGAAGCTTTCTTT.

This sequence joins TRBV12-3 or TRBV12-4 and TRBJ2-1, with unresolved D. The V and J ends lost 6 bases and 9 bases respectively, with 15 bases between them. This CDR3 spans 13 amino acids. The CDR3 DNA reads as TGTGCCAGCAGCCCCTCTATCGTCGGTGAGCAGTTCTTC. Protein sequence: CASSPSIVGEQFF.

Many counts were recorded for this clonotype. This chain connects TRBV5-6 to TRBJ2-7; D possibly corresponds to TRBD2 (5 bases). The V end was cut by 0 bases, the J end by 3 bases, with 7 bases between. Germline V gene sequence: CDR1 SGHDT, CDR2 YYEEEE. The CDR3 consists of 13 residues. Here the CDR3 reads CASSLGTFYEQYF. The DNA of the CDR3 is TGTGCCAGCAGCTTGGGGACTTTCTACGAGCAGTACTTC.

This clonotype was counted many times. The rearrangement uses TRBV2 and TRBJ2-1; 11 bases are a match to TRBD2. This CDR3 has 19 residues. Germline V gene sequence: CDR1 SNHLY, CDR2 FYNNEI. After removal of 7 bases from V and 5 bases from J, the junction contained 19 bases not matched to a gene. The CDR3 sequence is CASTRELAGVPWVHNEQFF. For the CDR3, the DNA is TGTGCCAGCACCAGGGAACTAGCGGGAGTACCTTGGGTCCACAATGAGCAGTTCTTC.

This clonotype was observed at least ten times. This chain uses TRBV20-1 with TRBJ2-1; 10 positions agree with TRBD2. CDR3 size: 16 residues. V shed 3 bases, J shed 3 bases, and the junction held 8 bases outside the gene matches. Germline CDR1 and CDR2: DFQATT and SNEGSKA (reference sequence). The CDR3 region is CSASSGGEGFYNEQFF. The DNA for the CDR3 is TGCAGTGCTAGCAGCGGGGGGGAGGGGTTCTACAATGAGCAGTTCTTC.

Ten or more counts support this clonotype. The V and J genes are TRBV5-6 and TRBJ2-1; D may be TRBD2 (5 bases). The V and J ends lost 0 bases and 14 bases respectively, with 15 bases between them. This CDR3 comprises 13 residues. Germline V gene sequence: CDR1 SGHDT, CDR2 YYEEEE. The CDR3 sequence: CASSLGGGRFEFF. CDR3 nucleotide sequence: TGTGCCAGCAGCTTGGGAGGAGGTCGGTTCGAGTTCTTC.

This clonotype has ten or more counts. The chain employs TRBV20-1 and TRBJ2-1; D might be TRBD2 (6 bases). V gave up 6 bases and J gave up 8 bases, with 20 bases separating them. The CDR3 has 14 residues. Per the germline V gene, CDR1 is DFQATT and CDR2 is SNEGSKA (reference sequence). As DNA, the CDR3 is TGCAGTGCCTTCCGGCGGGGCAGGAGCTATGAGCAGTTCTTC. It codes for CSAFRRGRSYEQFF.

This clonotype has more than one count but fewer than ten. The chain links TRBV6-5 to TRBJ1-5, with unresolved D. Germline values: CDR1 MNHEY, CDR2 SVGAGI. This CDR3 is built from 13 residues. With 4 bases removed from V and 1 base from J, the gap between germline ends came to 5 bases. The CDR3 coding sequence is TGTGCCAGCAGTTCCGCCAGCAATCAGCCCCAGCATTTT. It encodes CASSSASNQPQHF.

This chain connects TRBV9 to TRBJ2-3; TRBD1 aligns across 10 bases. This CDR3 is built from 16 residues. Germline CDR1 SGDLS, CDR2 YYNGEE. The trim removed 4 bases at V and 6 bases at J, leaving 11 bases unmatched. DNA of the CDR3: TGTGCCAGCAGCCGATACTTAAGACAGGGGGCGGATACGCAGTATTTT. This encodes CASSRYLRQGADTQYF.

This clonotype was detected ten times or more. The V gene is TRBV5-6, the J gene TRBJ2-1; weak D call: TRBD1 (6 bases). The CDR3 extends over 17 amino acids. V was trimmed by 0 bases and J by 4 bases, leaving 17 bases between them. Germline CDR1 and CDR2: SGHDT and YYEEEE. The CDR3 DNA is TGTGCCAGCAGCTTGGGCAGGGGCCTCGAAAAATACAATGAGCAGTTCTTC. As protein: CASSLGRGLEKYNEQFF.